This TCR beta chain was recovered during a study of blood T cell repertoires in COVID-19. Across the whole study: Samples of COVID-19 (acute and convalescent) were obtained from the United States, Italy and Spain.

The method was immunoSEQ multiplex PCR; TCRdb's version includes in-frame clones alone and lacks a portion of them. In the table there are about 140,000 clones, 65% to 80% of which are singletons. The CDR3 covers 14 residues. Germline loops: CDR1 SNHLY, CDR2 FYNNEI. V was clipped by 4 bases and J by 2 bases, with 9 bases between them. The genes are TRBV2 and TRBJ2-1; D unclear. Material: peripheral blood. The receptor comes from a man in his sixties with acute or convalescent COVID-19. CDR3 amino acids: CASSVITTYNEQFF. CDR3 DNA sequence: TGTGCCAGCAGTGTCATTACTACCTACAATGAGCAGTTCTTC.